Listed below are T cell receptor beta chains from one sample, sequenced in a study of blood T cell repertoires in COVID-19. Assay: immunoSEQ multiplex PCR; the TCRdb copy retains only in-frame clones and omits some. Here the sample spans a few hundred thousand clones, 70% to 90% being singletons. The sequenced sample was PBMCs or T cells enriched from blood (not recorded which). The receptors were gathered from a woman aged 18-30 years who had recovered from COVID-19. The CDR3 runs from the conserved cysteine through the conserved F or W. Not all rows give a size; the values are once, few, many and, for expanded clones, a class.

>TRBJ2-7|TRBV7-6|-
CASSLAFGRVYEQYF
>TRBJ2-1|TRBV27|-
CASSQQGDSYNEQFF
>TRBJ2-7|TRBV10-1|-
CASSESSRVREQYF
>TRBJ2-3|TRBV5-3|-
CARSLRKSGGAADTQYF
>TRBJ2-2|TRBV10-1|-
CASSEKGTGELFF
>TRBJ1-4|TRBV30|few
CAWSVLDTLNEKLFF
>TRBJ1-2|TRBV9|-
CASSLGQGSSDYGYTF
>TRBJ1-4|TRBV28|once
CASSGAGTGNEKLFF
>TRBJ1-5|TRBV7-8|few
CASSTTGRSNQPQHF
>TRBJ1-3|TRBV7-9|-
CASSLATASGNTIYF
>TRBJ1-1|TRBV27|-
CASSPFFTGVLAFF
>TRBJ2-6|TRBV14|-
CASSQDRQASGANVLTF
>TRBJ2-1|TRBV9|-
CASSVALGLAGGYEQFF
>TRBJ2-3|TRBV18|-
CASSPPRTGTDTQYF
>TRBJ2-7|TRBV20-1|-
CSASQTGKGEQYF
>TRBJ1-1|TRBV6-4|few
CASSFLPEGEAFF
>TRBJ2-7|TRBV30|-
CAWEQGNEQYF
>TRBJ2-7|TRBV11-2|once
CASSLDRSHEQYF